These 21 T cell receptor beta chains were sequenced from one sample in a study of CD8+ T cells in alopecia areata. Once RNA had been extracted, it was reverse transcribed into cDNA to act as the sequencing template. The repertoire was sequenced with immunoSEQ multiplex PCR; TCRdb's copy has only in-frame clones and lacks some. The sample yields more than 200,000 clones, about 40% seen once. Treatment described: oral pan-JAK inhibitor, 5-10 mg twice daily. Sample: CD4+ T cells sorted from blood, taken at approximately week 36, from a patient treated with tofacitinib. Receptors were obtained from a human donor with alopecia areata.

This chain links TRBV11-2 with TRBJ1-3; D unresolved. The CDR3 has 15 residues. Germline V gene data show CDR1 as SGHAT and CDR2 as FQNNGV. The ends were cut back, 5 bases at V and 0 bases at J, with 11 bases in the middle. The CDR3: CASSLKGSSGNTIYF. DNA for the CDR3: TGTGCCAGCAGCCTGAAAGGCAGCTCTGGAAACACCATATATTTT. Supplemented by reference TRBV11-2 and TRBJ1-3, the full variable domain reads EAGVAQSPRYKIIEKRQSVAFWCNPISGHATLYWYQQILGQGPKLLIQFQNNGVVDDSQLPKDRFSAERLKGVDSTLKIQPAKLEDSAVYLCASSLKGSSGNTIYFGEGSWLTVV.

This clone occurred a few times. V and J are TRBV7-3 and TRBJ2-1; 10 bases fit TRBD1. The length of the CDR3 is 16 residues. In germline, CDR1 is SGHTA, CDR2 FQGTGA. Trimming cost V 4 bases and J 6 bases; bases outside gene matches: 9. The CDR3 loop is CASSSTGQGFANEQFF. DNA of the CDR3: TGTGCCAGCAGCTCAACGGGACAGGGGTTTGCCAATGAGCAGTTCTTC.

The chain joins TRBV5-1 to TRBJ2-2; perhaps TRBD1 as D (6 bases). Germline V lookup: CDR1 SGHRS, CDR2 YFSETQ. V was shortened by 5 bases and J by 3 bases, with 14 bases between the two germline ends. CDR3 length: 15 amino acids. CDR3 sequence: CASRRSGDDTGELFF. CDR3 nucleotides: TGCGCCAGCAGACGGTCAGGGGATGACACCGGGGAGCTGTTTTTT.

This rearrangement joins TRBV23-1 to TRBJ2-4, with TRBD1 as a possible D gene (5 bases). TRBV23-1 carries the ORF label, with uncertain function. Trimming pared 3 bases from V and 0 bases from J, leaving 9 bases between. The CDR3 contains 15 residues. For the CDR3, the DNA is TGCGCCAGCAGTCACCGACAGCTAGCCAAAAACATTCAGTACTTC. Its protein product is CASSHRQLAKNIQYF.

This chain uses TRBV4-3 with TRBJ2-3; D is undetermined. The V and J ends lost 0 bases and 1 base respectively, with 14 bases between them. This CDR3 is built from 17 residues. The germline V gene encodes CDR1 LGHNA and CDR2 YSLEER. CDR3 DNA: TGCGCCAGCAGCCAAGATCTTTCCGGGCCCCGCACAGATACGCAGTATTTT. The encoded protein is CASSQDLSGPRTDTQYF.

Ten or more counts support this clone. J is TRBJ1-1 and V is TRBV6-8, with D perhaps matching TRBD1 (5 bases). CDR3 length equals 13 residues. With 10 bases removed from V and 5 bases from J, the gap between germline ends came to 17 bases. Germline V lookup: CDR1 MNHGY, CDR2 SAAAGT. The CDR3 loop is CANLRAQRTEAFF. The CDR3 bases are TGTGCCAACCTCAGGGCTCAAAGGACTGAAGCTTTCTTT.

The chain recombines TRBV2 with TRBJ2-7; 8 nucleotides agree with TRBD1. Germline CDR1 and CDR2: SNHLY and FYNNEI. Trimming cost V 7 bases and J 2 bases; bases outside gene matches: 4. This CDR3 comprises 13 residues. CDR3 region: CASIGTGTYEQYF. The CDR3 region has the DNA TGTGCCAGCATTGGGACAGGTACCTACGAGCAGTACTTC.

V and J are TRBV28 and TRBJ2-1; TRBD2 agrees at 9 bases. Germline V gene lookup returns CDR1 MDHEN and CDR2 SYDVKM. The CDR3 has 15 amino acids. Trimming removed 6 bases from V and 8 bases from J; junction bases left unmatched: 11. The chain's CDR3 is CASSVGSGSPYEQFF. The CDR3 DNA reads as TGTGCCAGCAGCGTGGGTAGCGGGAGCCCCTATGAGCAGTTCTTC.

The chain combines TRBV4-1 with TRBJ2-5; D could derive from TRBD1 or TRBD2 (5 bases each). From germline, CDR1 is MGHRA and CDR2 YSYEKL. V shed 0 bases and J shed 1 base, with 9 bases lying between them. The CDR3 totals 15 residues. The DNA for the CDR3 is TGCGCCAGCAGCCAAGAACGGGGCCGCCAAGAGACCCAGTACTTC. Translated, it gives CASSQERGRQETQYF.

This clone was detected a few times. The V and J genes are TRBV5-6 and TRBJ2-7; D is unresolved. Germline V gives CDR1 SGHDT, CDR2 YYEEEE. Trimming shortened V by 1 base and J by 4 bases, and 6 bases separated the two germline ends. This CDR3 has 12 residues. CDR3 sequence reads: CASSLPRYEQYF. The CDR3 DNA sequence: TGTGCCAGCAGCTTGCCTCGGTACGAGCAGTACTTC.

The chain joins TRBV6-5 to TRBJ1-1; maybe TRBD1 (6 bases). Trimming took off 6 bases at V and 4 bases at J, with 12 bases between the two ends. This CDR3 is built from 13 residues. CDR1 is MNHEY and CDR2 is SVGAGI in the germline V gene. The CDR3 DNA is TGTGCCAGCAGGATAACAGGGATCACTGAAGCTTTCTTT. Protein product: CASRITGITEAFF.

The rearrangement joins TRBV9 to TRBJ2-7, with D possibly TRBD2 on 6 matching bases. CDR3 size: 14 residues. The V gene lost 3 bases and the J gene lost 2 bases, with 12 bases spanning the gap. Germline CDR1 and CDR2: SGDLS and YYNGEE. The CDR3 coding sequence is TGTGCCAGCAGCGCCACCGGGGGTACCTACGAGCAGTACTTC. Protein: CASSATGGTYEQYF.

A few counts support this clone. The chain is built from TRBV7-2 and TRBJ1-1, with D uncertain. Germline assignment: CDR1 SGHTA and CDR2 FQGNSA. The CDR3 runs 14 residues. V lost 4 bases and J 4 bases, leaving 13 bases between the germline ends. The CDR3 is CASSSRISLTEAFF. Written as DNA, the CDR3 is TGTGCCAGCAGCTCGAGAATTTCACTCACTGAAGCTTTCTTT. The variable domain in full, completed from reference TRBV7-2 and TRBJ1-1, reads GAGVSQSPSNKVTEKGKDVELRCDPISGHTALYWYRQSLGQGLEFLIYFQGNSAPDKSGLPSDRFSAERTGGSVSTLTIQRTQQEDSAVYLCASSSRISLTEAFFGQGTRLTVV.

Only a few counts were recorded for this clone. This CDR3 is also generated by other DNA sequences in the sample. This sequence joins TRBV30 and TRBJ1-5, with D unresolved. V lost 1 base, J lost 0 bases, and 7 bases lay in between. The germline gives CDR1 GTSNPN, CDR2 SVGIG (reference sequence). The CDR3 extends over 14 amino acids. CDR3 in DNA: TGTGCCTGGAGTGGGACTGTTAGCAATCAGCCCCAGCATTTT. Amino acids: CAWSGTVSNQPQHF.

J is TRBJ2-7 and V is TRBV5-1; no firm D call. Germline V CDR1 and CDR2: SGHRS, YFSETQ. V was trimmed by 7 bases and J by 0 bases, leaving 14 bases between them. The CDR3 runs 14 residues. CDR3 loop: CASRRLSASYEQYF. The CDR3 region has the DNA TGCGCCAGCCGTCGACTCTCCGCCTCCTACGAGCAGTACTTC.

A remark on this clone: The germline gene is not matched at one end of the junction; a read error may be the cause. The chain links TRBV7-2 to TRBJ1-5; 7 positions match TRBD1. The CDR3 extends over 16 amino acids. Germline lookup yields CDR1 SGHTA and CDR2 FQGNSA. The CDR3 loop is CDSSYLGDSGSQPQHF. CDR3 DNA sequence: TGTGACAGCAGCTATTTGGGGGACAGTGGAAGTCAGCCCCAGCATTTT. Variable domain in full (rest from reference TRBV7-2 and TRBJ1-5): GAGVSQSPSNKVTEKGKDVELRCDPISGHTALYWYRQSLGQGLEFLIYFQGNSAPDKSGLPSDRFSAERTGGSVSTLTIQRTQQEDSAVYLCDSSYLGDSGSQPQHFGDGTRLSIL.

This clone was found a few times. This chain links TRBV10-3 with TRBJ2-7; D is possibly TRBD1 (6 bases). Looked up from germline, CDR1 is ENHRY and CDR2 is SYGVKD. The V and J ends lost 8 bases and 1 base respectively, with 15 bases between them. This CDR3 has 14 residues. CDR3: CAIQSGASSYEQYF. CDR3 sequence (DNA): TGTGCCATCCAGTCAGGGGCCTCGTCCTACGAGCAGTACTTC.

V gene TRBV29-1 combines with J gene TRBJ1-2; 7 nucleotides match TRBD1. V was clipped by 3 bases and J by 5 bases; unmatched bases: 6. Germline V gene sequence: CDR1 SQVTM, CDR2 ANQGSEA. The CDR3 sequence is 13 residues long. In nucleotides, the CDR3 is TGCAGCGTTGACCCGACAGGGTTGTATGGCTACACCTTC. This codes for CSVDPTGLYGYTF.

This clone has more than one count but fewer than ten. The chain joins TRBV20-1 to TRBJ2-5; D not resolved. The V end lost 6 bases, the J end lost 2 bases, and 7 bases lay between the germline ends. The CDR3 runs 11 residues. The germline gives CDR1 DFQATT, CDR2 SNEGSKA (reference sequence). The CDR3 reads CSAQAQETQYF. CDR3 bases: TGCAGTGCGCAGGCTCAAGAGACCCAGTACTTC.

This clone was detected a few times. This rearrangement joins TRBV4-2 to TRBJ1-1; D might be TRBD1 (5 bases). Germline assignment: CDR1 LGHNA and CDR2 YNFKEQ. This CDR3 region has 16 residues. Trimming pared 2 bases from V and 2 bases from J, leaving 15 bases between. The CDR3 loop is CASSQPMTAGNTEAFF. CDR3 in DNA: TGTGCCAGCAGCCAACCGATGACAGCCGGCAACACTGAAGCTTTCTTT.

The chain has TRBV18 and TRBJ1-1; 8 bases are shared with TRBD1. The germline CDR1 and CDR2 sequences are KGHSH and LQKENI. J gave up 4 bases and V 1 base, and 11 bases lay outside the gene matches. This CDR3 comprises 17 residues. The CDR3 DNA reads as TGTGCCAGCTCACCACATGGTTACGGGACAGGAGGCACTGAAGCTTTCTTT. This translates into CASSPHGYGTGGTEAFF.